This T cell receptor beta chain emerged from a study of T-cell memory formation after mild COVID-19. General study findings and limits: Clones from the second wave (peaking day 37) had unconfirmed SARS-CoV-2 specificity.

One entry per CDR3 protein results from TCRdb running MiXCR on the 5' RACE reads. Here the sample spans about 260,000 distinct CDR3 sequences, 8.2% being singletons. CDR1 is ENHRY and CDR2 is SYGVKD in the germline V gene. The CDR3 is 18 residues long. After removal of 8 bases from V and 0 bases from J, the junction contained 9 bases not matched to a gene. With regard to this clonotype: The antigen remains undetermined.

The rearrangement joins TRBV10-3 to TRBJ2-1, with TRBD2 matching 14 bases. The material sequenced was PBMCs or a T cell subset sorted from them (not recorded which). The TCR was taken from a man younger than 35 who had mild COVID-19 (a few samples of this study predate the infection). Cell type and time point are not known. The CDR3 reads CAIARTSGGLSSYNEQFF. The CDR3 DNA is TGTGCCATCGCCAGGACTAGCGGGGGGCTGAGCTCCTACAATGAGCAGTTCTTC.